Listed below are T cell receptor beta chains from one sample, sequenced in a study of vaccination effects on CD4 cells after COVID-19. For these receptors, no antigen is known. The data were produced by immunoSEQ multiplex PCR, yet TCRdb's version contains in-frame clones alone and is incomplete. The sample carries about 39,000 clones, 82% recorded once. Sequences were derived from CD4+ T cells from PBMCs cultured without peptide, sampled before COVID-19 vaccination. These receptors were obtained from a human donor who received a COVID-19 vaccine. The CDR3 runs from the conserved cysteine through the conserved F or W. Fields, in order: CDR3 length, V gene, D gene, J gene, clone size, CDR3 DNA, CDR3 protein. A D gene is named only where the DNA matches it firmly. Clone size is not always given. Where it is, it says once, few, many or a class for expanded clones.

14	TRBV5-1	.	TRBJ1-3	.	TGCGCCAGCAGCTTGGTGGGAGGAGGAAACACCATATATTTT	CASSLVGGGNTIYF
15	TRBV5-1	.	TRBJ2-1	.	TGCGCCAGCAGCTTGACAGGGCCCTCCTACAATGAGCAGTTCTTC	CASSLTGPSYNEQFF
18	TRBV6-6	TRBD1	TRBJ2-2	few	TGTGCCAGCAGTCGGATCCGGGACAGGTCGTTGGGCACCGGGGAGCTGTTTTTT	CASSRIRDRSLGTGELFF
14	TRBV7-2	TRBD2	TRBJ2-3	.	TGTGCCAGCAGCTCGGGGGGTCGCACAGATACGCAGTATTTT	CASSSGGRTDTQYF
16	TRBV4-1	.	TRBJ1-1	few	TGCGCCAGCAGCCCAGTCCAGGGAAAAGGCGACACTGAAGCTTTCTTT	CASSPVQGKGDTEAFF
12	TRBV6-2/TRBV6-3	.	TRBJ1-2	.	TGTGCCAGCAGTTACTCCGCGATTGGCTACACCTTC	CASSYSAIGYTF
16	TRBV18	TRBD1	TRBJ1-5	.	TGTGCCAGCTCACGGACAGGGGAAGGAAGCAATCAGCCCCAGCATTTT	CASSRTGEGSNQPQHF
14	TRBV6-4	.	TRBJ1-3	once	TGTGCCAGCAGTGCGACCGCACAGGGAAACACCATATATTTT	CASSATAQGNTIYF
15	TRBV27	.	TRBJ2-3	.	TGTGCCAGCAGTTTAGGGACTGAATACACAGATACGCAGTATTTT	CASSLGTEYTDTQYF
12	TRBV2	.	TRBJ2-3	few	TGTGCCAGCACTTCCAGCGCGGGTACGCAGTATTTT	CASTSSAGTQYF